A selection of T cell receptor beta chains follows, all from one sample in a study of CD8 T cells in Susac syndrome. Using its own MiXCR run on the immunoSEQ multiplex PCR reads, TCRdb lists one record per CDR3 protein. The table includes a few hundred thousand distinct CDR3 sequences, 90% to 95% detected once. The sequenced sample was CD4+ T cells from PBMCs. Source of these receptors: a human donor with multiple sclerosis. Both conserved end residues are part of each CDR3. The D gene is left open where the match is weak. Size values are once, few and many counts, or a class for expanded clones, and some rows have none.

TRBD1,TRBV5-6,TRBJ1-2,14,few,CASSYGQGGYGYTF,TGTGCCAGCAGCTACGGACAGGGCGGCTATGGCTACACCTTC
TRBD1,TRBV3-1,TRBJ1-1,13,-,CASRKGQGAEAFF,TGTGCCAGCAGGAAGGGACAGGGGGCCGAAGCTTTCTTT
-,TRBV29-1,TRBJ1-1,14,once,CSVQEDQANTEAFF,TGCAGCGTCCAAGAGGACCAGGCGAACACTGAAGCTTTCTTT
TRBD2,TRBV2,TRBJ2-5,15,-,CASSEGTSAVETQYF,TGTGCCAGCAGTGAAGGGACTAGCGCCGTAGAGACCCAGTACTTC
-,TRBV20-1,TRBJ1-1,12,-,CSARLTGTEAFF,TGCAGTGCTAGACTGACAGGCACTGAAGCTTTCTTT
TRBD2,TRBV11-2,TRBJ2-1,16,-,CASSRGASGRVDEQFF,TGTGCCAGCAGCAGAGGGGCTAGCGGGAGGGTGGATGAGCAGTTCTTC
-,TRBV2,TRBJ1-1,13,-,CASSDGMNTEAFF,TGTGCCAGCAGTGACGGCATGAACACTGAAGCTTTCTTT
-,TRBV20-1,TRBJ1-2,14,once,CSASREGGLYGYTF,TGCAGTGCTAGTCGGGAAGGGGGACTCTATGGCTACACCTTC
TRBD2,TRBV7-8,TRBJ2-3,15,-,CASSLDAGGPDTQYF,TGTGCCAGCAGCTTAGACGCGGGGGGGCCAGATACGCAGTATTTT
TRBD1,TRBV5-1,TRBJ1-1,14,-,CASSSIDRATEAFF,TGCGCCAGCAGCTCGATTGACAGGGCCACTGAAGCTTTCTTT
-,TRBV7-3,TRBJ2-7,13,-,CASSLDSAYEQYF,TGTGCCAGCAGCTTAGATTCTGCCTACGAGCAGTACTTC
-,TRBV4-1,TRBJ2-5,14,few,CASSQDGYQETQYF,TGCGCCAGCAGCCAAGATGGGTATCAAGAGACCCAGTACTTC
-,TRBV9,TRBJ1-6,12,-,CASGAYNSPLHF,TGTGCCAGCGGTGCCTATAATTCACCCCTCCACTTT
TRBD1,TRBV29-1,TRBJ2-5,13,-,CSAGQGGQETQYF,TGCAGCGCCGGACAGGGTGGCCAAGAGACCCAGTACTTC
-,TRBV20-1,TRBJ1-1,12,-,CSVVELDTEAFF,TGCAGTGTCGTTGAACTGGACACTGAAGCTTTCTTT
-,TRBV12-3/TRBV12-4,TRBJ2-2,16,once,CASSPGFSRETGELFF,TGTGCCAGCAGTCCAGGGTTTTCACGGGAAACCGGGGAGCTGTTTTTT
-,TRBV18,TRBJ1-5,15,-,CASSPLLGPGQPQHF,TGTGCCAGCTCACCACTTTTGGGGCCCGGGCAGCCCCAGCATTTT
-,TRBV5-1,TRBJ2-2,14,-,CASSDHRITGELFF,TGCGCCAGCAGCGATCACAGGATCACCGGGGAGCTGTTTTTT
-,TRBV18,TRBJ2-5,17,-,CASSPRRRGQNTETQYF,TGTGCCAGCTCACCCCGACGGAGGGGACAGAACACAGAGACCCAGTACTTC
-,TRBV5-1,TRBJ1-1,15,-,CASSLAGHIYTEAFF,TGCGCCAGCAGCTTGGCGGGACACATTTACACTGAAGCTTTCTTT
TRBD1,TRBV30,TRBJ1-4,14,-,CAWDRQGPGEKLFF,TGTGCCTGGGATCGACAGGGGCCGGGGGAAAAACTGTTTTTT
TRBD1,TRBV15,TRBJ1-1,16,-,CATSRDPTGARTEAFF,TGTGCCACCAGCAGAGATCCGACAGGGGCGAGGACTGAAGCTTTCTTT
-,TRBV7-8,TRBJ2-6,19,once,CASSPRSMGASPGANVLTF,TGTGCCAGCAGCCCGAGATCCATGGGGGCTAGCCCTGGGGCCAACGTCCTGACTTTC
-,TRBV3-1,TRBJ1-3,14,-,CASSQAGATNTIYF,TGTGCCAGCAGCCAGGCGGGAGCTACTAACACCATATATTTT
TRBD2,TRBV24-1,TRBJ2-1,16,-,CATSDPTSGVADEQFF,TGTGCCACCAGTGACCCTACTAGCGGCGTGGCGGATGAGCAGTTCTTC
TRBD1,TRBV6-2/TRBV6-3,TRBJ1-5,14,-,CASSPTGDTQPQHF,TGTGCCAGCAGCCCGACAGGGGATACTCAGCCCCAGCATTTT
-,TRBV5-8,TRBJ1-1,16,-,CASSLYKGYDGTEAFF,TGTGCCAGCAGCTTGTATAAAGGGTATGACGGCACTGAAGCTTTCTTT
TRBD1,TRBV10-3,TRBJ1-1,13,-,CAIRDRPDTEAFF,TGTGCCATCAGGGACAGGCCCGACACTGAAGCTTTCTTT
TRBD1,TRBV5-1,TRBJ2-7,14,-,CASGYRQGPYEQYF,TGCGCCAGCGGGTATCGACAGGGTCCCTACGAGCAGTACTTC
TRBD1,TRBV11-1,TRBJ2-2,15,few,CASRAGTGGTGELFF,TGTGCCAGCAGGGCCGGGACAGGGGGCACCGGGGAGCTGTTTTTT
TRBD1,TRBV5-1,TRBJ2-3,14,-,CASSLATGADTQYF,TGCGCCAGCAGCTTGGCGACAGGGGCAGATACGCAGTATTTT
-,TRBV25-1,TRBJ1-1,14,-,CASSESGTYTEAFF,TGTGCCAGCAGTGAATCAGGCACTTACACTGAAGCTTTCTTT
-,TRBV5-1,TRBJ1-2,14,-,CASSANQQGNGYTF,TGCGCCAGCAGCGCGAACCAGCAGGGTAACGGCTACACCTTC
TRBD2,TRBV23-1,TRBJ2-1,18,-,CASSQSGLAGGWSNEQFF,TGCGCCAGCAGTCAATCGGGACTAGCGGGAGGGTGGTCCAATGAGCAGTTCTTC
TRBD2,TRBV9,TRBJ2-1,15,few,CASSETSGSHNEQFF,TGTGCCAGCAGCGAGACTAGCGGGAGCCACAATGAGCAGTTCTTC
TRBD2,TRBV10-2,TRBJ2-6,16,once,CAVSGITLGGANVLTF,TGCGCCGTTAGCGGGATTACCCTGGGGGGGGCCAACGTCCTGACTTTC
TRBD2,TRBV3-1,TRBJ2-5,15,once,CASSRNPGLAETQYF,TGTGCCAGCAGCCGAAATCCGGGACTAGCGGAGACCCAGTACTTC
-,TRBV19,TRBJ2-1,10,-,CATGDNEQFF,TGTGCCACAGGAGACAATGAGCAGTTCTTC